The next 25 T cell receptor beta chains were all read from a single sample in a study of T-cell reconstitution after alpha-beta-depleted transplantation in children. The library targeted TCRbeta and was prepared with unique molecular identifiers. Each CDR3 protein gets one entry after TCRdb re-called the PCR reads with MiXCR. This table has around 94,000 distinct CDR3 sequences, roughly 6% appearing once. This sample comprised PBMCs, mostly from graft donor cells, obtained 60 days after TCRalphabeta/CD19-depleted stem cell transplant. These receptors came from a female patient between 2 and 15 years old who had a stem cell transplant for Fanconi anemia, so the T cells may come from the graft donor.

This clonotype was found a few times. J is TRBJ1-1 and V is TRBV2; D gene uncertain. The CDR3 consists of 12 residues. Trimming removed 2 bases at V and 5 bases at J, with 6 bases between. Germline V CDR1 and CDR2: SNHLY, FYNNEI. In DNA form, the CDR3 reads TGTGCCAGCAGTGAACAGCAAACTGAAGCTTTCTTT. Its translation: CASSEQQTEAFF.

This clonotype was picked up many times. CDR3 amino acids: CASTLGAGETQYF. DNA of the CDR3: TGTGCCAGCACCTTAGGAGCGGGGGAGACCCAGTACTTC. V gene TRBV6-1 combines with J gene TRBJ2-5; 7 bases agree with TRBD2. Germline lookup yields CDR1 MNHNS and CDR2 SASEGT. The CDR3 sequence is 13 residues long. J lost 5 bases, V lost 7 bases, and 7 bases had no gene match.

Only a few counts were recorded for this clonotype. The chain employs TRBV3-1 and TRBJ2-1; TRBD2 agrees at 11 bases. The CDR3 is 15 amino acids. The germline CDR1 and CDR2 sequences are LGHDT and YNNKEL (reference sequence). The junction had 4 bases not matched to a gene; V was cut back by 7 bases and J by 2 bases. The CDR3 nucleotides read TGTGCCAGCACCGTAGCGGGAGGGCCCTACAATGAGCAGTTCTTC. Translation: CASTVAGGPYNEQFF.

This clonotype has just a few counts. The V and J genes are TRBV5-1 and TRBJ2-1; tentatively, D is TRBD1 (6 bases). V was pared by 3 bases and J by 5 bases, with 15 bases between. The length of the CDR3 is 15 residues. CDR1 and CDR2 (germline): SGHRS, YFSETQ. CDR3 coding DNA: TGCGCCAGCAGCTGGATACAGGGTGGGGACAATGAGCAGTTCTTC. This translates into CASSWIQGGDNEQFF.

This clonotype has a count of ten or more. Here the CDR3 reads CASSISPYNEQFF. CDR3 coding DNA: TGTGCCAGCAGTATTAGCCCCTACAATGAGCAGTTCTTC. The chain is built from TRBV7-9 and TRBJ2-1, with D hard to call. Looked up from germline, CDR1 is SEHNR and CDR2 is FQNEAQ (reference sequence). Trimming left V 6 bases short and J 2 bases short, with 8 bases between. The CDR3 has 13 residues.

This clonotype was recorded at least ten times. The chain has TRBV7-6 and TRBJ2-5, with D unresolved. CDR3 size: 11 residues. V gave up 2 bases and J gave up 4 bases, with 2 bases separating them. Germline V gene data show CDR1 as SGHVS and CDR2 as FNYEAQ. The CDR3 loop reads CASSLSETQYF. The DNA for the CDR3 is TGTGCCAGCAGCTTATCAGAGACCCAGTACTTC.

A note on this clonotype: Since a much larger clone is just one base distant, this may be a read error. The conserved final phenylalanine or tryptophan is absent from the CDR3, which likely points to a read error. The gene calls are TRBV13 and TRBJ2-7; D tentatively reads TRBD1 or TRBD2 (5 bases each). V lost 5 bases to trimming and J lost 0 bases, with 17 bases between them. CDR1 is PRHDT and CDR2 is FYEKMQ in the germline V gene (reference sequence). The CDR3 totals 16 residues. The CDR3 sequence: CASSDRAAIDSYEQYC. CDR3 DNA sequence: TGTGCCAGCAGCGACAGAGCGGCGATCGACTCCTACGAGCAGTACTGC.

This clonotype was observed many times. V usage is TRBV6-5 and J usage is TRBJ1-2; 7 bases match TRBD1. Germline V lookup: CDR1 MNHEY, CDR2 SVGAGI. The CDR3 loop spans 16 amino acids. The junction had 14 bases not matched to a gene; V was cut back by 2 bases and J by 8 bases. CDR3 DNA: TGTGCCAGCAGTTACAGGTCCGCAGGGGGTGGCCAGGGCTACACCTTC. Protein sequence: CASSYRSAGGGQGYTF.

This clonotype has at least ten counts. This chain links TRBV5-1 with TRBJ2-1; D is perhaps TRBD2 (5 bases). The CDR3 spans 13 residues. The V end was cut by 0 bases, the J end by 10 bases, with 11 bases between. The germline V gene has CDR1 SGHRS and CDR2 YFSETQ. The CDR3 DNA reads TGCGCCAGCAGCTTGGAATCTAGCTTGGAGCAGTTCTTC. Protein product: CASSLESSLEQFF.

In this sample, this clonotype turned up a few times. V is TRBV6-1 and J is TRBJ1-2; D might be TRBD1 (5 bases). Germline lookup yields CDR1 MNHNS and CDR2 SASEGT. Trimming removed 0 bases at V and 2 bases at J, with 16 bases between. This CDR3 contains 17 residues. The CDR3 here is CASSEAVIGTANYGYTF. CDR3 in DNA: TGTGCCAGCAGTGAAGCGGTTATCGGGACGGCGAACTATGGCTACACCTTC.

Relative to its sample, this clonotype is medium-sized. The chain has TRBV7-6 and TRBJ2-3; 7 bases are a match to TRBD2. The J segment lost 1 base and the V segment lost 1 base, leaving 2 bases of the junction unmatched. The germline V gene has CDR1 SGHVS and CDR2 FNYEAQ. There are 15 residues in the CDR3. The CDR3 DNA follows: TGTGCCAGCAGCTTAGGGACTAGTCGCACAGATACGCAGTATTTT. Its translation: CASSLGTSRTDTQYF. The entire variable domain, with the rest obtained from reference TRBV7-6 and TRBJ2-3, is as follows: GAGVSQSPRYKVTKRGQDVALRCDPISGHVSLYWYRQALGQGPEFLTYFNYEAQQDKSGLPNDRFSAERPEGSISTLTIQRTEQRDSAMYRCASSLGTSRTDTQYFGPGTRLTVL.

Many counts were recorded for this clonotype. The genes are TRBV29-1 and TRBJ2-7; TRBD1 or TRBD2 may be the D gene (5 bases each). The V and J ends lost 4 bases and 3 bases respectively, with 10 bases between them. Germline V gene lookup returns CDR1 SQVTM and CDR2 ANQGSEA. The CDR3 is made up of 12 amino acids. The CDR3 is CSVGQGDYEQYF. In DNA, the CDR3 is TGCAGCGTTGGTCAGGGAGACTACGAGCAGTACTTC.

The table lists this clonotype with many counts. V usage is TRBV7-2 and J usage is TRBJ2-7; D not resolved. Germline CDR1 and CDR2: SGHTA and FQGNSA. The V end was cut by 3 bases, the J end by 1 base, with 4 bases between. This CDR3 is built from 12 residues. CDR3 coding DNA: TGTGCCAGCAGCTTGAGGTCCTACGAGCAGTACTTC. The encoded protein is CASSLRSYEQYF.

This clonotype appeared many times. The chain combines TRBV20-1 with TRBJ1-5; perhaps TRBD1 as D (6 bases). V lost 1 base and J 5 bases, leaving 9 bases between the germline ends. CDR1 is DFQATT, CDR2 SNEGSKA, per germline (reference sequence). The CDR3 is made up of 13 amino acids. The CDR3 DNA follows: TGCAGTGCTAGAGGAGGGGGGGATCAGCCCCAGCATTTT. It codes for CSARGGGDQPQHF.

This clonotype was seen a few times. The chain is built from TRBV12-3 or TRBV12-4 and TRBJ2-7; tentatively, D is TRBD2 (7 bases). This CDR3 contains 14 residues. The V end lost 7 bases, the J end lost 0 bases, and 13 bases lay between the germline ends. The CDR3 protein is CASTSRGGSYEQYF. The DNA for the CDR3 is TGTGCCAGCACCTCAAGGGGGGGCTCCTACGAGCAGTACTTC.

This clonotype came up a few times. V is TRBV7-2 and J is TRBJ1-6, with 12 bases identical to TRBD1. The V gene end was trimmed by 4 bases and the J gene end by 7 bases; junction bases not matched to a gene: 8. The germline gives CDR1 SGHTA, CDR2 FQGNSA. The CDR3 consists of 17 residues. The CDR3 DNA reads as TGTGCCAGCAGCTCCGGGACAGGGGGCGTAGGAAATTCACCCCTCCACTTT. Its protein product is CASSSGTGGVGNSPLHF.

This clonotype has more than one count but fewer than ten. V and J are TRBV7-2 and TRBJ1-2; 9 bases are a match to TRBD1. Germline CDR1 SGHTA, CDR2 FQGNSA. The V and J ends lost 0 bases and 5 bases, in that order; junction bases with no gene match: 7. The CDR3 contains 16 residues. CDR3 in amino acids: CASSLARGTGLYGYTF. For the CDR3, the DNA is TGTGCCAGCAGCTTAGCGAGGGGGACAGGGTTGTATGGCTACACCTTC.

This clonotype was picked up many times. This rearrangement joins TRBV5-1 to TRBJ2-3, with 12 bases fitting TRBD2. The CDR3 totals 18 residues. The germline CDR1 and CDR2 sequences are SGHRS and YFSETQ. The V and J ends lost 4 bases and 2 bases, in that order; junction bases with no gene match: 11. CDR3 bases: TGCGCCAGCAGCGATCACCCTAGCGGGAGGGTCTCCACAGATACGCAGTATTTT. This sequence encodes CASSDHPSGRVSTDTQYF.

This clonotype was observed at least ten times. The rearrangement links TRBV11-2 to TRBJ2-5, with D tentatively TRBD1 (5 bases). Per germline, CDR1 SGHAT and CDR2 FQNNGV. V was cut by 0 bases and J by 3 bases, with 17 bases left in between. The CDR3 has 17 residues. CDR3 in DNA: TGTGCCAGCAGCTTAGAAGCAGGGTTTTTAGCCAAAGAGACCCAGTACTTC. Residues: CASSLEAGFLAKETQYF. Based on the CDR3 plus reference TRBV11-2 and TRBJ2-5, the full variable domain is EAGVAQSPRYKIIEKRQSVAFWCNPISGHATLYWYQQILGQGPKLLIQFQNNGVVDDSQLPKDRFSAERLKGVDSTLKIQPAKLEDSAVYLCASSLEAGFLAKETQYFGPGTRLLVL.

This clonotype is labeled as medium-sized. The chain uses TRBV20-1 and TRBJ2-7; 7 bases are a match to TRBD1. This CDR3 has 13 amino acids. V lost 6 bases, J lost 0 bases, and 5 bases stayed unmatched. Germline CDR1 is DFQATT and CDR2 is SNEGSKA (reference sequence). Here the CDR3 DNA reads TGCAGTGCCCCGGGACAGAGCTCCTACGAGCAGTACTTC. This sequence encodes CSAPGQSSYEQYF.

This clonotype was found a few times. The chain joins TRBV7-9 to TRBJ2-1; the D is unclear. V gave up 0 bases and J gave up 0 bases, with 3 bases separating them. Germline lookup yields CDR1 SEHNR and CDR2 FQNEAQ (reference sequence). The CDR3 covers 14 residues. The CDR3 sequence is CASSLAYSYNEQFF. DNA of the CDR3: TGTGCCAGCAGCTTAGCCTACTCCTACAATGAGCAGTTCTTC.

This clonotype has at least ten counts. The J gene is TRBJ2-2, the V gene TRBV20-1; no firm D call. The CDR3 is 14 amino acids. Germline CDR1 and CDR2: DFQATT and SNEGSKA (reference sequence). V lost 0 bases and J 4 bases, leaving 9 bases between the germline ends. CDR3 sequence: CSARDHSGTGELFF. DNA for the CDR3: TGCAGTGCTAGAGATCACTCGGGCACCGGGGAGCTGTTTTTT.

CDR3 region: CASRGQPQETQYF. The CDR3 nucleotides are TGCGCCAGCAGGGGACAGCCGCAAGAGACCCAGTACTTC. The chain combines TRBV5-1 with TRBJ2-5, with 7 bases fitting TRBD1. V lost 5 bases, J lost 2 bases, and 3 bases stayed unmatched. Germline values: CDR1 SGHRS, CDR2 YFSETQ. There are 13 residues in the CDR3.

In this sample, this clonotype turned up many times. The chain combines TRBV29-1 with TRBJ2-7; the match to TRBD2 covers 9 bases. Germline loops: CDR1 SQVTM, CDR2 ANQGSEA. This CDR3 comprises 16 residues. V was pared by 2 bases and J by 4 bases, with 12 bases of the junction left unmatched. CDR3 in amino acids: CSVELAGDHSWYEQYF. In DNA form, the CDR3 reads TGCAGCGTTGAATTAGCGGGAGATCACTCTTGGTACGAGCAGTACTTC.

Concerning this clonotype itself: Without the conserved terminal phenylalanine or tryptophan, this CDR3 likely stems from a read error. The CDR3 here is CASSSRTGFNEKLFC. In DNA, the CDR3 is TGTGCCAGCAGTAGCCGGACAGGGTTTAATGAAAAACTGTTTTGT. The chain uses TRBV2 and TRBJ1-4; 8 bases line up with TRBD1. The length of the CDR3 is 15 residues. Germline V gene lookup returns CDR1 SNHLY and CDR2 FYNNEI. V lost 5 bases and J lost 4; bases outside the gene matches: 6.